The clone carrying this T cell receptor (beta chain) was picked up a small number of times. Its specificity is not known. Germline values: CDR1 ENHRY, CDR2 SYGVKD. The CDR3 contains 16 residues. The V gene lost 8 bases and the J gene lost 4 bases, with 23 bases spanning the gap. The data were obtained in a study of T cell repertoires in cytomegalovirus infection. Study in general: In public TCR beta signatures, there were indications of both CMV infection and matching HLA type.

Via MiXCR, TCRdb re-called the reads, giving one row per CDR3 protein. The profile shows tens of thousands of distinct CDR3 sequences, 20% to 25% of them singletons. This receptor was identified in a human donor in good health (CMV status not recorded). Some clones in this sample may be carry-over from other donors' samples. This specimen consisted of CD8+ T cells from cultured PBMCs, obtained from culture after CMV antigen stimulation. V is TRBV10-3 and J is TRBJ1-1, with a weak D call TRBD1 (6 bases). The CDR3 spells CAIGLELQGFGTEAFF. Written as DNA, the CDR3 is TGTGCCATCGGATTAGAACTACAGGGTTTTGGCACTGAAGCTTTCTTT.